The rows below give T cell receptor beta chains drawn from one sample of a study of cytomegalovirus exposure and HLA in healthy donors. Assay used: immunoSEQ multiplex PCR; TCRdb lists only in-frame clones, some missing. Counted here are more than 85,000 clones, 75% to 90% occurring once; the ten biggest clones make up approximately 2.8%. Sequences were obtained from PBMCs. The receptors here all came from a man aged 40-50 years in good health and CMV-seronegative. CDR3s leave out the opening cysteine and the closing phenylalanine or tryptophan. Fields, in order: J gene, V gene, CDR3 protein.

>TRBJ2-5|TRBV6-5
ASSPRQGLGQY
>TRBJ2-7|TRBV5-1
ASSPGQGWEQY
>TRBJ1-3|TRBV18
ASSPPGSDTIY
>TRBJ1-2|TRBV7-2
ASSLAGVVGYT
>TRBJ2-5|TRBV5-1
ASRHDIWAAGGETQY
>TRBJ1-1|TRBV2
ASSVPMEEAF
>TRBJ1-2|TRBV2
ASDRFEGGYT
>TRBJ1-5|TRBV30
AWNRGLGNQPQH
>TRBJ1-1|TRBV6-5
ASSFRGTEAF
>TRBJ1-4|TRBV5-1
ASSLEGNRGNEKLF
>TRBJ1-6|TRBV7-9
ASSLGLSEDSPLH
>TRBJ2-2|TRBV5-6
ASSLVAGVAADTGELF
>TRBJ2-5|TRBV19
ASSMGSLEQY
>TRBJ1-1|TRBV9
ASSVGPGSWTEAF
>TRBJ1-2|TRBV7-9
ASSLPGQGGHGYT
>TRBJ2-7|TRBV5-1
ASKGQGATREQY
>TRBJ1-4|TRBV9
ASSVGGGPNEKLF
>TRBJ2-7|TRBV30
AWSAYSSYEQY
>TRBJ2-7|TRBV9
ASSVGSSRHEQY
>TRBJ1-2|TRBV7-9
ASSPNPGVGNYGYT
>TRBJ1-1|TRBV6-6
ASAETGNTEAF
>TRBJ1-6|TRBV10-2
ASSGYPNTGGNSPLH
>TRBJ2-7|TRBV28
STSSGRDEQY
>TRBJ1-1|TRBV4-1
ASSQEVGENTEAF
>TRBJ2-5|TRBV21-1
ASSKEGLAGVKTQY
>TRBJ2-7|TRBV18
ASSPPVSGRGDLYEQY
>TRBJ2-5|TRBV9
ASSVRVYQETQY